Listed below are T cell receptor beta chains from one sample, sequenced in a study of T cells after yellow fever vaccination. TCRdb recomputed calls from the 5' RACE reads with MiXCR, one row per CDR3 protein. The repertoire holds more than 200,000 distinct CDR3 sequences, roughly 4% seen once, with roughly a fifth in the top ten. This specimen consisted of PBMCs, obtained 15 days after the yellow fever booster vaccination. These TCRs come from a man aged 18 to 29 who received the YFV17D yellow fever vaccine. CDR3s leave out the opening cysteine and the closing phenylalanine or tryptophan. The order of the fields is CDR3 length, V gene, J gene, CDR3 protein.

cdr3_length: 12; v_call: TRBV19; j_call: TRBJ2-2; cdr3_aa: ASSMADNTGELF
cdr3_length: 12; v_call: TRBV27; j_call: TRBJ2-7; cdr3_aa: ASSSQGSRYEQY
cdr3_length: 11; v_call: TRBV20-1; j_call: TRBJ1-2; cdr3_aa: SARSRGDYGYT
cdr3_length: 13; v_call: TRBV3-1; j_call: TRBJ2-5; cdr3_aa: ASSQDPTDQETQY
cdr3_length: 16; v_call: TRBV7-8; j_call: TRBJ2-6; cdr3_aa: ASSLTGRGRWGANVLT
cdr3_length: 12; v_call: TRBV6-2/TRBV6-3; j_call: TRBJ2-5; cdr3_aa: ASTILADQETQY
cdr3_length: 14; v_call: TRBV24-1; j_call: TRBJ2-3; cdr3_aa: ATSDPKGQGADTQY
cdr3_length: 11; v_call: TRBV20-1; j_call: TRBJ1-6; cdr3_aa: SARQGARSPLH
cdr3_length: 9; v_call: TRBV6-2/TRBV6-3; j_call: TRBJ1-2; cdr3_aa: ASSYGIGYT
cdr3_length: 11; v_call: TRBV5-1; j_call: TRBJ1-2; cdr3_aa: ASSWTGGGGYT
cdr3_length: 15; v_call: TRBV2; j_call: TRBJ2-2; cdr3_aa: ASSERGSRTLTGELF
cdr3_length: 11; v_call: TRBV18; j_call: TRBJ2-7; cdr3_aa: ASSPTERGKQY
cdr3_length: 12; v_call: TRBV6-6; j_call: TRBJ1-4; cdr3_aa: ASSTPDRARKLF
cdr3_length: 10; v_call: TRBV5-1; j_call: TRBJ2-1; cdr3_aa: ASSLGDQGQF
cdr3_length: 11; v_call: TRBV5-1; j_call: TRBJ1-1; cdr3_aa: ASSWAGAPEAF
cdr3_length: 12; v_call: TRBV5-6; j_call: TRBJ1-5; cdr3_aa: ASSFKGGNQPQH
cdr3_length: 12; v_call: TRBV19; j_call: TRBJ1-3; cdr3_aa: ASGQSVSGNTIY
cdr3_length: 14; v_call: TRBV7-8; j_call: TRBJ2-3; cdr3_aa: ASSPRLDSSTDTQY
cdr3_length: 16; v_call: TRBV19; j_call: TRBJ2-6; cdr3_aa: ASSLKPGRILGANVLT
cdr3_length: 11; v_call: TRBV11-2; j_call: TRBJ2-7; cdr3_aa: ASSLASDYEQY
cdr3_length: 11; v_call: TRBV15; j_call: TRBJ1-5; cdr3_aa: ATSRRPYQPQH
cdr3_length: 9; v_call: TRBV20-1; j_call: TRBJ1-2; cdr3_aa: SVGANYGYT
cdr3_length: 12; v_call: TRBV5-1; j_call: TRBJ1-2; cdr3_aa: ASSLGPGGYGYT
cdr3_length: 10; v_call: TRBV5-6; j_call: TRBJ2-7; cdr3_aa: ASSGVRWEQY
cdr3_length: 10; v_call: TRBV5-1; j_call: TRBJ1-1; cdr3_aa: ASSSQGAEAF